The clone carrying this TCR beta chain was recorded at least ten times. The CDR3 is 16 amino acids. Trimming took 0 bases from V and 5 from J; bases not matched to a gene: 4. The V gene's germline CDR1 is DFQATT and CDR2 SNEGSKA (reference sequence). TCRdb re-analysed the 5' RACE reads in MiXCR, keeping a single row per CDR3 protein. The sample consists of approximately 52,000 distinct CDR3 sequences, approximately 5.3% of them appearing once. Time point of the sample: sample taken at primary tumor resection. Donors were around 70 untreated early-stage non-small cell lung cancer patients. Frozen PBMC, nontumor lung or tumor provided whole RNA, which was sequenced unsorted. The source of the sample is a study of spatial heterogeneity in lung cancer.

The chain recombines TRBV20-1 with TRBJ2-2; 12 bases agree with TRBD2. Here the sequenced sample was PBMCs, taken at surgery. The receptor was isolated from a male donor with early-stage non-small cell lung cancer. For the CDR3, the DNA is TGCAGTGCTAGAGATCCCACTAGCGGGAGGACCGGGGAGCTGTTTTTT. Translation gives CSARDPTSGRTGELFF.